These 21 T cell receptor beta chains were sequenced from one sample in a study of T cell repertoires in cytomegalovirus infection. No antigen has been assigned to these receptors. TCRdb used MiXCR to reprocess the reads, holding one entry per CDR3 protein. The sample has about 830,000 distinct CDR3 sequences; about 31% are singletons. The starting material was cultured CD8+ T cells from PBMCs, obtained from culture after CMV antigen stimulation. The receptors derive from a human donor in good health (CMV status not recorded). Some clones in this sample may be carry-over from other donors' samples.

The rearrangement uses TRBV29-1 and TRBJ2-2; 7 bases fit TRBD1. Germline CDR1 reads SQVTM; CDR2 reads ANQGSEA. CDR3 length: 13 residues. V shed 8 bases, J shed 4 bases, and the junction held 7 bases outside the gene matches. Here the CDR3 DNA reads TGCAGCCTCGACAGGGATGGCACCGGGGAGCTGTTTTTT. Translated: CSLDRDGTGELFF.

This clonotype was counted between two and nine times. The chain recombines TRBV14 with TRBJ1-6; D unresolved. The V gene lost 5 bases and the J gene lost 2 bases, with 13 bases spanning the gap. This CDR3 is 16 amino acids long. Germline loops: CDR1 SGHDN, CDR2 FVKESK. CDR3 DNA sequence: TGTGCCAGCAGCGGTACGGTGGACCCCTATAATTCACCCCTCCACTTT. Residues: CASSGTVDPYNSPLHF.

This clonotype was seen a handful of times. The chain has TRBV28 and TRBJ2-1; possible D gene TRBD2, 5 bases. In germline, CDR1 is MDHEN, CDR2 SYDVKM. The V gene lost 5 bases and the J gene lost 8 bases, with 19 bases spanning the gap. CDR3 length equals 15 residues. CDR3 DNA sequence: TGTGCCAGCAGTCAACCAAGACTAACCTGGCATGAGCAGTTCTTC. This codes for CASSQPRLTWHEQFF. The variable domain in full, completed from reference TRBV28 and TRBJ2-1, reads DVKVTQSSRYLVKRTGEKVFLECVQDMDHENMFWYRQDPGLGLRLIYFSYDVKMKEKGDIPEGYSVSREKKERFSLILESASTNQTSMYLCASSQPRLTWHEQFFGPGTRLTVL.

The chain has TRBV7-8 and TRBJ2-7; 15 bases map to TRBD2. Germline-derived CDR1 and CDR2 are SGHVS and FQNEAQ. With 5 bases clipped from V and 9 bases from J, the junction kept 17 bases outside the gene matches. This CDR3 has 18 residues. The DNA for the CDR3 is TGTGCCAGCAGCCAGGGGACTAGCGGGGGGAAGATTTACGATGGGCAGTACGTC. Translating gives CASSQGTSGGKIYDGQYV.

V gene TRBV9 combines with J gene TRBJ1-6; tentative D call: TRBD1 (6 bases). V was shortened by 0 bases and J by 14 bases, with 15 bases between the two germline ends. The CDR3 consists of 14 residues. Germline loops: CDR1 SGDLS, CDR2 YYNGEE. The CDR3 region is CASSVGGTWQALHF. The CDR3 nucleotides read TGTGCCAGCAGCGTAGGGGGGACATGGCAGGCCCTCCACTTT. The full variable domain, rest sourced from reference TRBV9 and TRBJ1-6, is DSGVTQTPKHLITATGQRVTLRCSPRSGDLSVYWYQQSLDQGLQFLIQYYNGEERAKGNILERFSAQQFPDLHSELNLSSLELGDSALYFCASSVGGTWQALHFGNGTRLTVT.

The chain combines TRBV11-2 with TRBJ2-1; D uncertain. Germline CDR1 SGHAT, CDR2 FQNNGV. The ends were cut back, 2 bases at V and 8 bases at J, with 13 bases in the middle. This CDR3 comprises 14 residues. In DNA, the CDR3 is TGTGCCAGCAGCTTAATCGGGCCTAGTGATGAGCAGTTCTTC. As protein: CASSLIGPSDEQFF.

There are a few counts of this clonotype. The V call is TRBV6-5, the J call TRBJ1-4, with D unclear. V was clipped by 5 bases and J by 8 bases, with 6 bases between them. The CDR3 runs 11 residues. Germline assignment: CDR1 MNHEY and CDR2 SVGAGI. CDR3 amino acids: CASSVAEKLFF. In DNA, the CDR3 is TGTGCCAGCAGTGTAGCAGAAAAACTGTTTTTT.

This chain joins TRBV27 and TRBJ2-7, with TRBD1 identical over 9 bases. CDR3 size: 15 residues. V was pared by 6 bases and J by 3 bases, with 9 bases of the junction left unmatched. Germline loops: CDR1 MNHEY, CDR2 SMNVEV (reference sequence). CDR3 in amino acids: CASSRNRQGVYEQYV. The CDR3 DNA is TGTGCCAGCAGCCGAAACCGACAGGGGGTCTACGAGCAGTACGTC.

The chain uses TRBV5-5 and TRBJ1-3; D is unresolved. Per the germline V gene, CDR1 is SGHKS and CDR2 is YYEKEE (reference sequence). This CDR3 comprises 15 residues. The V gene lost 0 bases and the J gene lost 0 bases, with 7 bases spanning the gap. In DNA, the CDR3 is TGTGCCAGCAGCTTGGCGGCCGGCTCTGGAAACACCATATATTTT. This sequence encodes CASSLAAGSGNTIYF.

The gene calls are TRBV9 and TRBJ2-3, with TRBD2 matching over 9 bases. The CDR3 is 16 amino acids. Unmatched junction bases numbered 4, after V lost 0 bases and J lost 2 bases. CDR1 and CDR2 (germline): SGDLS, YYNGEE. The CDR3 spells CASSVASSGATDTQYF. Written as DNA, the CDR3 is TGTGCCAGCAGCGTAGCTTCTAGCGGGGCCACAGATACGCAGTATTTT.

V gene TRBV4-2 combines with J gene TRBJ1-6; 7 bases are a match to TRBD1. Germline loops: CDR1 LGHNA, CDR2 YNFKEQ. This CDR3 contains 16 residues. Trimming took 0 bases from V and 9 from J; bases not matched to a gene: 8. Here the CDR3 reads CASSQDERGLASPLHF. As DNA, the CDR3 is TGTGCCAGCAGCCAAGATGAGAGGGGGCTTGCTTCACCCCTCCACTTT.

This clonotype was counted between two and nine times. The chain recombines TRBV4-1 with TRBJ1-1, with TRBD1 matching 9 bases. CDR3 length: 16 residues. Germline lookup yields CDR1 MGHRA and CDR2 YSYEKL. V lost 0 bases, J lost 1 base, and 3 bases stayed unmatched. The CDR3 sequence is CASSQEGTGTNTEAFF. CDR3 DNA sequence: TGCGCCAGCAGCCAAGAAGGGACAGGGACGAACACTGAAGCTTTCTTT.

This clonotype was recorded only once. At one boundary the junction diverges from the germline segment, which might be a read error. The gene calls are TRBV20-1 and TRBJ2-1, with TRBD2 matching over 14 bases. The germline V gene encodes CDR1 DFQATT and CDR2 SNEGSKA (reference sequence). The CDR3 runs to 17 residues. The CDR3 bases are TGCAGTGCTAGGGTTGGGACTAGCGGGGGATTCTACAGTGAGCAGTTCTTC. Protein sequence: CSARVGTSGGFYSEQFF.

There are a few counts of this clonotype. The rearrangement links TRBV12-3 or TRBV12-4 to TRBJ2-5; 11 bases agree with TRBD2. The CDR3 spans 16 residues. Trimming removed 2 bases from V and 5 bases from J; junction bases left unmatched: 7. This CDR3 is CASSLNYLAGGETQYF. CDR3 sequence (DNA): TGTGCCAGCAGTTTAAACTATCTAGCGGGGGGTGAGACCCAGTACTTC.

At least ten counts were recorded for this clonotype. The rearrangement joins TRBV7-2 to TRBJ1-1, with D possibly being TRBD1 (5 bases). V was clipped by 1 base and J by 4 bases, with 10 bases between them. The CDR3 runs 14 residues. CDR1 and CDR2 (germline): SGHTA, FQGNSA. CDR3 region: CASSLGGAATEAFF. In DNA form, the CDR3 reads TGTGCCAGCAGCTTAGGAGGGGCGGCCACTGAAGCTTTCTTT.

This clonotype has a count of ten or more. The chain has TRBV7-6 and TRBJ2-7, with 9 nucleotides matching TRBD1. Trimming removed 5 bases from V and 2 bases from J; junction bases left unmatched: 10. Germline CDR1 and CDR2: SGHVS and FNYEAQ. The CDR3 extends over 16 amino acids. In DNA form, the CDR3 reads TGTGCCAGCAGCGCCGGCTTACAGGGGGCCCCCTACGAGCAGTACTTC. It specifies CASSAGLQGAPYEQYF.

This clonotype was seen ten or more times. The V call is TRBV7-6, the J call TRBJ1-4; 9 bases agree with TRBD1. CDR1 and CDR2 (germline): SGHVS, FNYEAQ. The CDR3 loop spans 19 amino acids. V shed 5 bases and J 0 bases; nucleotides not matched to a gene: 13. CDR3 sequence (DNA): TGTGCCAGCAGCACCGGGACAGGGTTTGTAGGACCAACTAATGAAAAACTGTTTTTT. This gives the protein CASSTGTGFVGPTNEKLFF.

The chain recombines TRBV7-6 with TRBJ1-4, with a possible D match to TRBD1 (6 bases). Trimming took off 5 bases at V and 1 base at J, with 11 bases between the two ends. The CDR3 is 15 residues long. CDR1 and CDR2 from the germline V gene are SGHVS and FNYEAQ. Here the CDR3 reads CASSDEGGTNEKLFF. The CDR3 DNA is TGTGCCAGCAGCGATGAGGGGGGAACTAATGAAAAACTGTTTTTT. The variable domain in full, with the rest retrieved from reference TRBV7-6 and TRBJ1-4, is GAGVSQSPRYKVTKRGQDVALRCDPISGHVSLYWYRQALGQGPEFLTYFNYEAQQDKSGLPNDRFSAERPEGSISTLTIQRTEQRDSAMYRCASSDEGGTNEKLFFGSGTQLSVL.

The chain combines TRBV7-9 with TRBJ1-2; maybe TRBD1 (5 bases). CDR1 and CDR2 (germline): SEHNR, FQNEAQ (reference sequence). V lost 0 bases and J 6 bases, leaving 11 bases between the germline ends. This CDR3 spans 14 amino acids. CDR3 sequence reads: CASSLAGTTDGYTF. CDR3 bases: TGTGCCAGCAGCTTAGCCGGGACGACGGATGGCTACACCTTC.

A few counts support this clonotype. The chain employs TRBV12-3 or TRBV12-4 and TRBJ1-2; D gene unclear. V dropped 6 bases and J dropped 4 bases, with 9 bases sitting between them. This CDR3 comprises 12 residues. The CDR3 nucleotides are TGTGCCAGCAGCCACGACCGCTATGGCTACACCTTC. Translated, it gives CASSHDRYGYTF.

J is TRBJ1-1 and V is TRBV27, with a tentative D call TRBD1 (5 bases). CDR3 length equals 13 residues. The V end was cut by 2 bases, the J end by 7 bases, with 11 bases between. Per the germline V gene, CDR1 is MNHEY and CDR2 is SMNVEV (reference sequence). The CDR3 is CASSLRGNGEAFF. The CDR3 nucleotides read TGTGCCAGCAGTTTACGGGGGAACGGTGAAGCTTTCTTT.